Shown below are 14 T cell receptor beta chains from a single sample sequenced in a study of blood T cell repertoires in COVID-19. The assay was immunoSEQ multiplex PCR, and TCRdb's table has in-frame clones only and misses some. The sample lists roughly 250,000 clones; around 87% were seen once. Sequences were obtained from PBMCs or T cells enriched from blood (not recorded which). Receptors were obtained from a woman in her thirties with acute COVID-19.

The chain combines TRBV7-6 with TRBJ2-7; D perhaps matches TRBD2 (5 bases). This CDR3 comprises 13 residues. Germline CDR1 is SGHVS and CDR2 is FNYEAQ. Trimming stripped 1 base from V and 6 bases from J, with 10 bases between. CDR3 amino acids: CASSLESRGEQYF. The CDR3 nucleotides read TGTGCCAGCAGCTTAGAGTCCCGGGGCGAGCAGTACTTC.

The chain links TRBV30 to TRBJ1-1; D is uncertain. V lost 1 base and J lost 10, with 16 bases in between. The CDR3 is 13 amino acids. CDR1 and CDR2 (germline): GTSNPN, SVGIG (reference sequence). The CDR3 sequence is CAWSGAGKIVAFF. In DNA form, the CDR3 reads TGTGCCTGGAGTGGTGCAGGAAAGATCGTAGCTTTCTTT.

The CDR3: CSAAAGTVAYEQYF. In DNA form, the CDR3 reads TGCAGCGCTGCTGCCGGGACAGTCGCCTACGAGCAGTACTTC. The chain carries TRBV29-1 and TRBJ2-7; 7 nucleotides align to TRBD1. This CDR3 has 14 residues. The germline gives CDR1 SQVTM, CDR2 ANQGSEA. V gave up 7 bases and J gave up 2 bases; unmatched junction bases: 11.

The chain recombines TRBV28 with TRBJ2-3, with 9 bases matching TRBD2. The CDR3 is made up of 15 amino acids. Germline V gene sequence: CDR1 MDHEN, CDR2 SYDVKM. After removal of 5 bases from V and 5 bases from J, the junction contained 8 bases not matched to a gene. The CDR3 DNA sequence: TGTGCCAGCAGTCCTAGCGGGAAGGCAGTAGATACGCAGTATTTT. It specifies CASSPSGKAVDTQYF.

In DNA form, the CDR3 reads TGCGCCAGCAGCCAAGAATCTATTCGAGACATCACCCCTACGGCTAACTATGGCTACACCTTC. Translation gives CASSQESIRDITPTANYGYTF. V usage is TRBV4-1 and J usage is TRBJ1-2; unclear D gene. Germline V gene lookup returns CDR1 MGHRA and CDR2 YSYEKL. The CDR3 loop spans 21 amino acids. Trimming took 0 bases from V and 0 from J, leaving 26 bases between them.

This clone was detected once. The chain employs TRBV9 and TRBJ2-6, with D possibly being TRBD1 (6 bases). Between the trimmed V and J ends, which lost 4 bases and 0 bases, there was a span of 11 bases. The germline V gene encodes CDR1 SGDLS and CDR2 YYNGEE. CDR3 size: 16 residues. In nucleotides, the CDR3 is TGTGCCAGCAGCACGGGACACCTCTCTGGGGCCAACGTCCTGACTTTC. Translated: CASSTGHLSGANVLTF.

The chain carries TRBV7-8 and TRBJ1-3; D gene uncertain. The length of the CDR3 is 17 residues. Trimming took 0 bases from V and 0 from J, leaving 12 bases between them. CDR1 is SGHVS, CDR2 FQNEAQ, per germline. The CDR3 protein is CASSLALRWSSGNTIYF. In DNA form, the CDR3 reads TGTGCCAGCAGCTTAGCCCTTCGGTGGAGCTCTGGAAACACCATATATTTT.

J is TRBJ2-7 and V is TRBV28; D perhaps matches TRBD2 (6 bases). The CDR3 runs 14 residues. Per germline, CDR1 MDHEN and CDR2 SYDVKM. The germline V and J ends were trimmed by 3 bases and 4 bases, with 13 bases remaining between them. CDR3 region: CASSFYGTLYEQYF. The DNA for the CDR3 is TGTGCCAGCAGTTTCTATGGGACTCTATACGAGCAGTACTTC. The variable domain in full, completed from reference TRBV28 and TRBJ2-7, reads DVKVTQSSRYLVKRTGEKVFLECVQDMDHENMFWYRQDPGLGLRLIYFSYDVKMKEKGDIPEGYSVSREKKERFSLILESASTNQTSMYLCASSFYGTLYEQYFGPGTRLTVT.

The chain couples TRBV29-1 to TRBJ2-7, with 7 bases fitting TRBD1. Germline CDR1 reads SQVTM; CDR2 reads ANQGSEA. This CDR3 is 11 amino acids long. V dropped 4 bases and J dropped 4; count of bases not matched to a gene: 1. The CDR3 reads CSVGTGYEQYF. In DNA form, the CDR3 reads TGCAGCGTTGGGACAGGATACGAGCAGTACTTC.

This rearrangement joins TRBV12-5 to TRBJ2-7; 7 bases agree with TRBD1. Germline V gene lookup returns CDR1 LGHNT and CDR2 FRNRAP. The trim removed 1 base at V and 3 bases at J, leaving 3 bases unmatched. The CDR3 has 14 amino acids. Here the CDR3 DNA reads TGTGCTAGTGGTTTGGCGGACAGGAGCTACGAGCAGTACTTC. Encoded protein: CASGLADRSYEQYF. Based on the CDR3 plus reference TRBV12-5 and TRBJ2-7, the full variable domain is DARVTQTPRHKVTEMGQEVTMRCQPILGHNTVFWYRQTMMQGLELLAYFRNRAPLDDSGMPKDRFSAEMPDATLATLKIQPSEPRDSAVYFCASGLADRSYEQYFGPGTRLTVT.

This CDR3 is CASSFVNTEAFF. DNA of the CDR3: TGTGCCAGCAGTTTCGTGAACACTGAAGCTTTCTTT. V and J are TRBV12-3 or TRBV12-4 and TRBJ1-1; D is uncertain. V lost 3 bases and J lost 0, with 2 bases in between. The CDR3 totals 12 residues.

This chain connects TRBV18 to TRBJ2-3, with 8 nucleotides matching TRBD1. V trimming: 3 bases; J trimming: 6 bases; junction bases outside the gene matches: 2. Germline CDR1 KGHSH, CDR2 LQKENI. This CDR3 is built from 13 residues. CDR3 region: CASSPNRGDTQYF. CDR3 nucleotides: TGTGCCAGCTCACCCAACAGGGGGGATACGCAGTATTTT.

The chain links TRBV28 to TRBJ2-3; perhaps TRBD1 as D (5 bases). CDR1 is MDHEN, CDR2 SYDVKM, per germline. The V and J ends lost 5 bases and 5 bases respectively, with 8 bases between them. CDR3 length: 12 amino acids. The CDR3: CASSGQGDTQYF. The CDR3 DNA is TGTGCCAGCAGTGGCCAGGGAGATACGCAGTATTTT.

A few counts support this clone. The rearrangement joins TRBV9 to TRBJ1-4; D is uncertain. Trimming pared 0 bases from V and 8 bases from J, leaving 14 bases between. Germline loops: CDR1 SGDLS, CDR2 YYNGEE. The CDR3 totals 15 residues. CDR3 coding DNA: TGTGCCAGCAGCGTAGCCCCCCTAGCTAGCGAAAAACTGTTTTTT. Its protein product is CASSVAPLASEKLFF. Full variable domain (rest looked up from reference TRBV9 and TRBJ1-4): DSGVTQTPKHLITATGQRVTLRCSPRSGDLSVYWYQQSLDQGLQFLIQYYNGEERAKGNILERFSAQQFPDLHSELNLSSLELGDSALYFCASSVAPLASEKLFFGSGTQLSVL.